This T cell receptor beta chain is drawn from a study of molecular identifiers for immune sequencing clone quantification. Broader study findings: Detecting spiked Jurkat TCR RNA from one cell among 1 million or so naive cells was reportedly possible.

As to this clonotype: Its antigen remains unidentified.

Germline lookup yields CDR1 KGHDR and CDR2 SFDVKD. The V end lost 5 bases, the J end lost 3 bases, and 7 bases lay between the germline ends. The CDR3 sequence is 12 residues long. Methods described previously were used for bulk TCR libraries, and listed TCR primers were applied. TCRdb called the PCR reads again in MiXCR, with one record for every CDR3 protein. This table holds more than 450,000 distinct CDR3 sequences, under 30% found once. The sequence came from a human donor in good health. Some libraries in this study had Jurkat cell RNA spiked in. The rearrangement uses TRBV24-1 and TRBJ2-7; possible D gene TRBD1, 6 bases. The specimen sequenced was naive CD8+ T cells from blood, with Jurkat cell RNA spiked in. Subset indicated: FACS-sorted CD8+CD4-CCR7+CD45RA+ naive T cells. Here the CDR3 reads CATSAGDYEQYF. CDR3 DNA sequence: TGTGCCACCAGTGCAGGGGACTACGAGCAGTACTTC.